This T cell receptor beta chain came from a study of T cells in Graves' hyperthyroidism and ophthalmopathy. Trimming took 2 bases from V and 5 from J; bases not matched to a gene: 6. The CDR3 is 15 amino acids. The germline V gene encodes CDR1 MDHEN and CDR2 SYDVKM. The sample holds many counts of this clonotype. Antigen specificity is unknown. For Graves' hyperthyroidism to be stable, ophthalmopathy could not progress within 18 months. Patients having uncontrolled infection, another autoimmune disease, pregnancy or lactation were not included. TCR beta CDR3 regions were amplified from RNA. HTBI primers were used for first-round RT-PCR of the TCR CDR3. TCRdb passed the multiplex PCR reads through MiXCR, listing each CDR3 protein once. The sample comprises about 420,000 distinct CDR3 sequences, 12% to 15% of which are singletons, and 5% to 6% rests with the top ten. Study-wide findings and caveats: Among clonotypes expanded in thyroid above 0.001, most were also found in blood. Ophthalmopathy onset followed model prediction by a median roughly 6 months.

The source is a woman under 30 with Graves' hyperthyroidism. This chain links TRBV28 with TRBJ2-5; 9 positions match TRBD2. The specimen sequenced was blood. The CDR3 is CASSLPSGNGETQYF. The DNA of the CDR3 is TGTGCCAGCAGTTTACCTAGCGGGAATGGGGAGACCCAGTACTTC.